This T cell receptor beta chain was observed in a study of vaccination effects on CD4 cells after COVID-19. Generated by immunoSEQ multiplex PCR, the TCRdb table keeps only in-frame clones and is missing some. The sample holds tens of thousands of clones, approximately 73% seen once. ViraFEST expansion of antigen-specific CD4+ T cells with viral peptide pools preceded sequencing. Culturing for approximately 10 days preceded CD4+ T cell isolation. A positive SARS-CoV-2 PCR test fell between March and December 2020. The J segment lost 2 bases and the V segment lost 6 bases, leaving 8 bases of the junction unmatched. Germline V gene lookup returns CDR1 MNHNS and CDR2 SASEGT. CDR3 length equals 16 residues. Points on this clone: Its antigen remains unknown.

Source: CD4+ T cells from PBMCs cultured with HIV peptides, taken before COVID-19 vaccination. Specified subset: HIV-1 Nef peptide pool negative control/reference culture. The source of this sequence is a human donor who had a prior SARS-CoV-2 infection. J is TRBJ1-2 and V is TRBV6-1; 11 bases match TRBD1. The CDR3 spells CASREPGQGENYGYTF. The CDR3, as DNA: TGTGCCAGCAGAGAACCGGGACAGGGGGAAAACTATGGCTACACCTTC.